This T cell receptor (beta chain) was sequenced for a study of shared clonotypes between healthy human individuals (dated by TCRdb to about 2020). In terms of the full investigation: The cohort included three men and two women between 18 and 49 years of age. To estimate repertoire size and how much clonotypes are shared between individuals, the study performed deep sequencing of blood TCR repertoires from a few healthy adults. Leukapheresis yielded between about 0.94 and 10 billion PBMCs per donor. For each donor, CD4 naive and CD4 memory were each run on three plates, CD8 naive on two plates, and CD8 memory on one plate. To increase sequencing depth and limit assay-specific biases, TCR repertoire library preparation and sequencing were carried out by different laboratories using diverse techniques.

Points on this clone: This receptor's antigen is unknown. No much larger clone is present one base from it, and per-base qualities are unavailable.

Overall results and qualifications from the work: Higher generation probabilities were observed for clonotypes shared by all four sorted-subset donors than for non-shared clonotypes. Pairwise subsampling indicated that sequencing depth was expected to affect the degree of clonotype sharing among donors. About 5% of naive CD4, 3.5% of naive CD8, about 2.4% of memory CD4, and roughly 0.4% of memory CD8 clonotypes were shared across a few donors. Even with the large sequencing depth, rarefaction of the sorted-subset datasets indicated that sequencing was incomplete. The genetic and exposure-history diversity represented was limited by the small number of donors. Sampling was restricted to blood, and TCR repertoires in tissue are likely to differ from TCR repertoires in blood. Estimated clonotype richness was generally larger for naive than for memory subsets.

The donors were healthy, HIV-negative adults with no recently reported acute infections or vaccinations. Every donor was a Caucasian adult living in Nashville, Tennessee, USA. CD4+ T cells were enriched through magnetic negative selection, after which naive cells were positively selected on CD45RA and the remaining negative fraction served as the memory subset. Blood was collected by leukapheresis, and PBMCs were isolated by Ficoll-Histopaque density gradient centrifugation and then cryopreserved in liquid nitrogen vapor phase. Purity and quantity of every magnetically sorted T cell population were checked by analytical flow cytometry. Genomic DNA was isolated from every sorted fraction and measured by UV absorbance on a Nanodrop 2000c. Using the deep immunoSEQ assay, multiplex PCR amplified TCR CDR3 regions from genomic DNA. Extracted genomic DNA from each cell subset was distributed evenly across all wells of several immunoSEQ 96-well plates, and each plate was treated as a replicate. For sorted subsets, each replicate PCR was loaded with approximately 200 ng genomic DNA, equivalent to roughly 30,000 T cell genomes. Purified libraries were measured with a Qubit 3.0 fluorometer, size-checked on a Bioanalyzer 2100, and measured again with the KAPA Library Quantification kit. A separate single-read 150-cycle Illumina NextSeq 550 flow cell was used to sequence each immunoSEQ 96-well plate. The published analysis was carried out like this. Because only junctional sequences without quality scores were contained in the immunoSEQ output, filtering matching that applied to full-length reads could not be performed. Sequences were annotated with PyIR, a Python wrapper for IgBLAST v1.9, using IMGT germline references to assign V/J genes and CDR3. Any read was removed if the V/J assignment was weak (E-value above 1e-6), the CDR3 was missing, or the read contained stop codons, out-of-frame junctions, or ambiguous translated residues. V3J clonotypes were defined as sequences sharing the same inferred V gene, J gene, and CDR3 amino acid sequence. Percentage overlap between repertoires was calculated by dividing the number of shared unique clonotypes by the size of the smaller repertoire. Repertoire richness was assessed with RTK rarefaction, the Chao1 estimator, and Recon v2.1 estimates of unobserved clonotypes. OLGA was used to compute generation probabilities for all TCRbeta clonotypes that the gDNA method yielded from a handful of donors. Here the immuneACCESS table is served through TCRdb, limited to in-frame sequences with V and J called. Missing clones are a known gap in these copies; in checked studies unresolved V genes cover under half, and the rest lacks a known reason. Clonal size and the V and J genes are those of that table, whereas D and trimming came from the DNA. Counted in this sample were a few hundred thousand clones; approximately 97% of them appeared once. Around 0.058% of the sample belongs to the ten largest clones.

Its CDR3 holds 13 amino acids, cysteine through phenylalanine. Solely the CDR3 DNA is kept, with 39 bases framed from the first base. The germline V gene gives CDR1 as ENHRY and CDR2 as SYGVKD. V sheds 8 bases and J sheds 6 bases, leaving 16 bases between their ends. This sequence was found in a woman in her 30s in good health. The chain uses TRBV10-3 and TRBJ1-2, with a tentative D gene TRBD1 over 6 matching bases. The sample was naive CD4+ T cells sorted from blood. What this sample's cell subset or site label stands for: CD45RA+ positively selected. CDR3 reads: CAIPRTDINGYTF. The DNA reads as follows: TGTGCCATCCCCCGGACAGATATTAATGGCTACACCTTC.